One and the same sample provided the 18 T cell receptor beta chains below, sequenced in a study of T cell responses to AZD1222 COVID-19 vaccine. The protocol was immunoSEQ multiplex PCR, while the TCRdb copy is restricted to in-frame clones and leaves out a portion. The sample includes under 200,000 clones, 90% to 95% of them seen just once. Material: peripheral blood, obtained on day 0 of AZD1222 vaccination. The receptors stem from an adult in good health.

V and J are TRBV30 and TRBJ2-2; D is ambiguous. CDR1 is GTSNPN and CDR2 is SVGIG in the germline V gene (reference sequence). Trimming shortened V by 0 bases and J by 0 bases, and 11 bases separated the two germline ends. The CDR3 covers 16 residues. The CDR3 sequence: CAWSVQLGTNTGELFF. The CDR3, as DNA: TGTGCCTGGAGTGTACAACTGGGGACGAACACCGGGGAGCTGTTTTTT. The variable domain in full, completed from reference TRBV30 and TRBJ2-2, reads SQTIHQWPATLVQPVGSPLSLECTVEGTSNPNLYWYRQAAGRGLQLLFYSVGIGQISSEVPQNLSASRPQDRQFILSSKKLLLSDSGFYLCAWSVQLGTNTGELFFGEGSRLTVL.

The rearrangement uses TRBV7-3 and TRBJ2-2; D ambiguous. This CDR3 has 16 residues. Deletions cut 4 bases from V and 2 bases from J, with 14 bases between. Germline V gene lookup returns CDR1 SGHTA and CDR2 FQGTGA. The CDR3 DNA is TGTGCCAGCAGCTCACCCGGGCCTCTAAACACCGGGGAGCTGTTTTTT. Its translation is CASSSPGPLNTGELFF.

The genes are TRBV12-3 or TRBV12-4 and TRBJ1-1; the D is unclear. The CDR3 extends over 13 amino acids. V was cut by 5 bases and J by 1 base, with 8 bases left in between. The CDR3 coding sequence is TGTGCCAGCAGTGCCAGACAGAACACTGAAGCTTTCTTT. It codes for CASSARQNTEAFF.

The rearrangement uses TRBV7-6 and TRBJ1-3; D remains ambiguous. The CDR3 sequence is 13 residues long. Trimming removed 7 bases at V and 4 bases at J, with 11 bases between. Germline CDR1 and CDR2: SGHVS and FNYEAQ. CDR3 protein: CASIPLGGNTIYF. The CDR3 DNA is TGTGCCAGCATACCCTTGGGGGGAAACACCATATATTTT.

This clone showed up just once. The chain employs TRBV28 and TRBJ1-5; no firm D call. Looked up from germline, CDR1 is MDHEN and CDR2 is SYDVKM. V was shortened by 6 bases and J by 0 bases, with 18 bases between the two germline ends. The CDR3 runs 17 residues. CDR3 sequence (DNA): TGTGCCAGCAGCGGGGAATTAGCGGTCTATAGCAATCAGCCCCAGCATTTT. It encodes CASSGELAVYSNQPQHF.

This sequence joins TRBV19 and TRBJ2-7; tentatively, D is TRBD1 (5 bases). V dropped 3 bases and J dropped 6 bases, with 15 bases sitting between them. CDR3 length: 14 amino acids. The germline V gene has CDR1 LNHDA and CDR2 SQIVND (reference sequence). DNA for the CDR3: TGTGCCAGTAGTATTGGTGGCAGGGTGGTCGAGCAGTACTTC. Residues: CASSIGGRVVEQYF.

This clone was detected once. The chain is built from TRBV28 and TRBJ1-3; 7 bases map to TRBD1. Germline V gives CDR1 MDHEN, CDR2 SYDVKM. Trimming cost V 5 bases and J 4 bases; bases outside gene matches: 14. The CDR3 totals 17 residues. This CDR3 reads CASSPPPGTVGGNTIYF. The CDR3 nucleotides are TGTGCCAGCAGTCCTCCCCCAGGGACAGTAGGAGGAAACACCATATATTTT.

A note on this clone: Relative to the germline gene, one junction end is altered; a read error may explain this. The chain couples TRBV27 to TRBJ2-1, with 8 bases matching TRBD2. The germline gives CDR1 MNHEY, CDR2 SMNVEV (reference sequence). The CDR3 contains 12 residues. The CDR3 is CASSQLSGSRLF. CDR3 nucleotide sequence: TGTGCCAGCAGTCAACTAAGCGGGAGTCGGCTCTTC.

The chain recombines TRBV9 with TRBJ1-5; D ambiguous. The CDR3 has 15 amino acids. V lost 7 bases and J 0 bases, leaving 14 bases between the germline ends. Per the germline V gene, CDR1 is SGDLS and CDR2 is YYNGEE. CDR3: CASAPGEDSNQPQHF. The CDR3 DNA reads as TGTGCCAGCGCCCCTGGGGAAGATAGCAATCAGCCCCAGCATTTT.

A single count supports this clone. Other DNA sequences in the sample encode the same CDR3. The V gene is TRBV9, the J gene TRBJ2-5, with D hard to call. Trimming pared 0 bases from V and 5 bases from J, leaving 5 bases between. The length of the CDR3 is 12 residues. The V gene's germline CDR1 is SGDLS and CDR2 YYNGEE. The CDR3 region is CASSVVGETQYF. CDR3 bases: TGTGCCAGCAGCGTAGTCGGGGAGACCCAGTACTTC.

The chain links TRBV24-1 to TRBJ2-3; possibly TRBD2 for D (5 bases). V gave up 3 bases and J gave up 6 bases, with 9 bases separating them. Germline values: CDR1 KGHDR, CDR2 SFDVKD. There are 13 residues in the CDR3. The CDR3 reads CATSDHWEDTQYF. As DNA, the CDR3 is TGTGCCACCAGTGATCACTGGGAGGATACGCAGTATTTT.

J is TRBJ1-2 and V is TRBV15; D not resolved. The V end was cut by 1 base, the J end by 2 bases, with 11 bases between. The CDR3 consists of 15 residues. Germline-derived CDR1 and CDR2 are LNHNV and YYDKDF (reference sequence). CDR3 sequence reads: CATSRALSTNYGYTF. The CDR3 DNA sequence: TGTGCCACCAGCAGAGCCCTGTCCACGAACTATGGCTACACCTTC.

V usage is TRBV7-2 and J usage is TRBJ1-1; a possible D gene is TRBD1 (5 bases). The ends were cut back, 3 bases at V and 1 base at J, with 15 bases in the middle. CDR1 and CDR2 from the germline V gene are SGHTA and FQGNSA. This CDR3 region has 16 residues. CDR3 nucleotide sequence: TGTGCCAGCAGCTTTTACGTTGGGGGGTCGAACACTGAAGCTTTCTTT. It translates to CASSFYVGGSNTEAFF.

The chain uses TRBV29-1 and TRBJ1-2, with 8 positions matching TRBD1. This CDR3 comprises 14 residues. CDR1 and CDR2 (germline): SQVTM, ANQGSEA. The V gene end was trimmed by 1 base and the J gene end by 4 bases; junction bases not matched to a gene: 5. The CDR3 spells CSVEASDRVYGYTF. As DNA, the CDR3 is TGCAGCGTTGAAGCTTCGGACAGGGTCTATGGCTACACCTTC.

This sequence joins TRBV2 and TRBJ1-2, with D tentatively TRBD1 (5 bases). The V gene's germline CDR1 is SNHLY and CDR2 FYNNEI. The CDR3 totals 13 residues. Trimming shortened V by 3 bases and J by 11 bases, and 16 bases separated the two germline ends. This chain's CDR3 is CASSDRDPEWYTF. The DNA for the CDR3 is TGTGCCAGCAGTGATCGGGACCCCGAGTGGTACACCTTC. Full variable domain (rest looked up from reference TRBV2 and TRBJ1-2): EPEVTQTPSHQVTQMGQEVILRCVPISNHLYFYWYRQILGQKVEFLVSFYNNEISEKSEIFDDQFSVERPDGSNFTLKIRSTKLEDSAMYFCASSDRDPEWYTFGSGTRLTVV.

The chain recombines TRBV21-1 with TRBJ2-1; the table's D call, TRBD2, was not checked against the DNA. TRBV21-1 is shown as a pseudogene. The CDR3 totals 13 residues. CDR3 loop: CASSRNYYNEQFF. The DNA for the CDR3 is TGTGCCAGCAGCAGAAACTACTACAATGAGCAGTTCTTC.

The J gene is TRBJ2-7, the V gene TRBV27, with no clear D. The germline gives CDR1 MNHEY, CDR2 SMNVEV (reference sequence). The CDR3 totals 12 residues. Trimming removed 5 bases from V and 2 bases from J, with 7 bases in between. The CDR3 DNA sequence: TGTGCCAGCAGTCCGGGCCCCTACGAGCAGTACTTC. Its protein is CASSPGPYEQYF.

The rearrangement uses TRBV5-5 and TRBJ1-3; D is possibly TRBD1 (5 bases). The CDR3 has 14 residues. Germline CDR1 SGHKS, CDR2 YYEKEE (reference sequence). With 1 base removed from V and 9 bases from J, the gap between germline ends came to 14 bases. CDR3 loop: CASSLTVARGTIYF. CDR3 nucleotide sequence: TGTGCCAGCAGCTTGACAGTCGCAAGGGGCACCATATATTTT.